These 28 T cell receptor beta chains share one sample of origin, sequenced in a study of blood T cell repertoires in COVID-19. Method: immunoSEQ multiplex PCR; TCRdb's copy keeps in-frame clones and lacks some. The sample consists of tens of thousands of clones, more than 65% of them appearing once. Sequencing was done on a sample of peripheral blood. All receptors derive from a man in his 60s with acute or convalescent COVID-19.

J is TRBJ1-4 and V is TRBV27; tentatively, D is TRBD1 (5 bases). Trimming took off 3 bases at V and 4 bases at J, with 9 bases between the two ends. CDR3 size: 14 residues. Germline V lookup: CDR1 MNHEY, CDR2 SMNVEV (reference sequence). The CDR3 DNA reads TGTGCCAGCAGTTTCCAGGGAGGTAATGAAAAACTGTTTTTT. Translated, it gives CASSFQGGNEKLFF.

The V and J genes are TRBV6-2 or TRBV6-3 and TRBJ2-6; no clear D gene. Germline-derived CDR1 and CDR2 are MNHEY and SVGEGT. V lost 2 bases and J 0 bases, leaving 8 bases between the germline ends. The CDR3 runs 16 residues. In DNA, the CDR3 is TGTGCCAGCAGTTACGTCAGACACTCTGGGGCCAACGTCCTGACTTTC. Residues: CASSYVRHSGANVLTF.

This chain joins TRBV6-6 and TRBJ1-3; no reliable D call. This CDR3 comprises 12 residues. V was trimmed by 7 bases and J by 9 bases, leaving 13 bases between them. Per germline, CDR1 MNHNY and CDR2 SVGAGI (reference sequence). CDR3 in amino acids: CASTSPGSTIYF. CDR3 coding DNA: TGTGCCAGCACCTCCCCCGGGTCCACCATATATTTT.

The chain is built from TRBV6-6 and TRBJ2-2, with TRBD1 identical over 7 bases. This CDR3 region has 15 residues. V shed 7 bases and J 1 base; nucleotides not matched to a gene: 6. Germline V gene lookup returns CDR1 MNHNY and CDR2 SVGAGI (reference sequence). The CDR3, as DNA: TGTGCCAGCACCCTAGGGGGCGGGAACACCGGGGAGCTGTTTTTT. This translates into CASTLGGGNTGELFF.

The gene calls are TRBV6-5 and TRBJ2-7, with D hard to call. The CDR3 contains 12 residues. Germline-derived CDR1 and CDR2 are MNHEY and SVGAGI. The V end lost 5 bases, the J end lost 3 bases, and 8 bases lay between the germline ends. CDR3 in amino acids: CASSTDLYEQYV. CDR3 nucleotides: TGTGCCAGCAGTACAGATCTCTACGAGCAGTACGTC.

This chain links TRBV18 with TRBJ2-1, with 8 bases matching TRBD2. This CDR3 region has 16 residues. CDR1 is KGHSH and CDR2 is LQKENI in the germline V gene. V trimming: 4 bases; J trimming: 9 bases; junction bases outside the gene matches: 14. The CDR3 DNA reads TGTGCCAGCTCACAGACGGGGGGGCCGACGGGTGCTGAGCAGTTCTTC. The encoded protein is CASSQTGGPTGAEQFF. The variable domain in full, with the rest retrieved from reference TRBV18 and TRBJ2-1, is NAGVMQNPRHLVRRRGQEARLRCSPMKGHSHVYWYRQLPEEGLKFMVYLQKENIIDESGMPKERFSAEFPKEGPSILRIQQVVRGDSAAYFCASSQTGGPTGAEQFFGPGTRLTVL.

This clone turned up a few times. The rearrangement links TRBV7-9 to TRBJ1-2, with 12 bases fitting TRBD1. Germline CDR1 reads SEHNR; CDR2 reads FQNEAQ (reference sequence). With 5 bases clipped from V and 7 bases from J, the junction kept 11 bases outside the gene matches. The CDR3 sequence is 16 residues long. The CDR3 reads CASSPTGTGGAGGYTF. The CDR3 DNA sequence: TGTGCCAGCAGCCCTACCGGGACAGGGGGCGCGGGTGGCTACACCTTC.

This chain joins TRBV9 and TRBJ2-3; TRBD2 agrees at 7 bases. From germline, CDR1 is SGDLS and CDR2 YYNGEE. With 4 bases clipped from V and 5 bases from J, the junction kept 13 bases outside the gene matches. The CDR3 runs to 16 residues. CDR3 amino acids: CASSPPSMGGGDTQYF. The CDR3 DNA follows: TGTGCCAGCAGCCCACCCTCAATGGGGGGGGGAGATACGCAGTATTTT.

V and J are TRBV5-5 and TRBJ1-2; TRBD1 matches at 10 bases. The CDR3 runs 16 residues. Germline CDR1 SGHKS, CDR2 YYEKEE (reference sequence). Trimming cost V 0 bases and J 4 bases; bases outside gene matches: 6. CDR3 in DNA: TGTGCCAGCAGCTTGGGGGGACAGGGGATAACCTATGGCTACACCTTC. Encoded protein: CASSLGGQGITYGYTF.

This sequence joins TRBV6-5 and TRBJ1-5, with D perhaps matching TRBD1 (5 bases). Germline-derived CDR1 and CDR2 are MNHEY and SVGAGI. This CDR3 contains 14 residues. V dropped 0 bases and J dropped 8 bases, with 11 bases sitting between them. This chain's CDR3 is CASSYSGGKEPQHF. CDR3 coding DNA: TGTGCCAGCAGTTACTCTGGGGGGAAAGAGCCCCAGCATTTT.

The chain is built from TRBV7-3 and TRBJ2-1; 10 positions agree with TRBD1. The CDR3 has 15 amino acids. Germline CDR1 and CDR2: SGHTA and FQGTGA. V was clipped by 1 base and J by 8 bases; unmatched bases: 5. CDR3 bases: TGTGCCAGCAGCTTAATTCAGGGACAGGGGTATGAGCAGTTCTTC. It yields the protein CASSLIQGQGYEQFF.

The V and J genes are TRBV6-1 and TRBJ1-5; 7 nucleotides align to TRBD1. V lost 1 base, J lost 5 bases, and 5 bases stayed unmatched. Germline V gene lookup returns CDR1 MNHNS and CDR2 SASEGT. This CDR3 has 15 residues. Here the CDR3 DNA reads TGTGCCAGCAGTGAAGTTGGTGGACAGGATCAGCCCCAGCATTTT. Its protein product is CASSEVGGQDQPQHF.

The genes are TRBV7-9 and TRBJ2-1; 10 bases map to TRBD2. Looked up from germline, CDR1 is SEHNR and CDR2 is FQNEAQ (reference sequence). The CDR3 spans 16 residues. The V and J ends lost 0 bases and 8 bases, in that order; junction bases with no gene match: 7. CDR3 sequence: CASSLAAGTSVHEQFF. The CDR3 region has the DNA TGTGCCAGCAGCTTAGCTGCCGGGACTAGCGTCCATGAGCAGTTCTTC.

This CDR3 is CASSQDNRVETQYF. In DNA form, the CDR3 reads TGTGCCAGCAGCCAAGATAACAGGGTAGAGACCCAGTACTTC. The chain links TRBV14 to TRBJ2-5; TRBD1 is a possible D gene (6 bases). Per germline, CDR1 SGHDN and CDR2 FVKESK. Trimming removed 0 bases at V and 4 bases at J, with 9 bases between. The CDR3 is 14 residues long.

The chain links TRBV5-5 to TRBJ1-1; the match to TRBD1 covers 7 bases. In germline, CDR1 is SGHKS, CDR2 YYEKEE (reference sequence). V shed 4 bases, J shed 5 bases, and the junction held 5 bases outside the gene matches. CDR3 length: 13 residues. The CDR3 DNA sequence: TGTGCCAGCAGCCGGACAGGCTGGACTGAAGCTTTCTTT. Its protein is CASSRTGWTEAFF.

Written as DNA, the CDR3 is TGCGCCAGTGGCGGGGGGAGGAACACCGGGGAGCTGTTTTTT. It translates to CASGGGRNTGELFF. The chain is built from TRBV5-1 and TRBJ2-2; 8 nucleotides agree with TRBD2. The CDR3 is 14 residues long. CDR1 and CDR2 (germline): SGHRS, YFSETQ. J was trimmed by 1 base and V by 8 bases; bases with no gene match: 4.

The rearrangement links TRBV6-5 to TRBJ2-5; no clear D gene. Germline V lookup: CDR1 MNHEY, CDR2 SVGAGI. The CDR3 has 12 residues. Trimming pared 0 bases from V and 5 bases from J, leaving 4 bases between. The CDR3 DNA reads TGTGCCAGCAGTTACTCGCGGGAGACCCAGTACTTC. Translation gives CASSYSRETQYF.

V and J are TRBV30 and TRBJ1-5, with TRBD1 matching over 7 bases. This CDR3 has 15 residues. The V gene's germline CDR1 is GTSNPN and CDR2 SVGIG (reference sequence). Unmatched junction bases numbered 5, after V lost 1 base and J lost 2 bases. In DNA form, the CDR3 reads TGTGCCTGGAGTGAAGAGGGGGCTCGCAATCAGCCCCAGCATTTT. This sequence encodes CAWSEEGARNQPQHF.

The rearrangement links TRBV19 to TRBJ2-7, with 8 bases that match TRBD2. Germline V gene sequence: CDR1 LNHDA, CDR2 SQIVND (reference sequence). The CDR3 runs 15 residues. Germline trimming cut 4 bases from V and 2 bases from J; bases unmatched to any gene: 7. The CDR3 region is CASSNGGAGTYEQYF. The CDR3 DNA sequence: TGTGCCAGTAGTAACGGGGGGGCCGGGACCTACGAGCAGTACTTC.

The chain carries TRBV28 and TRBJ2-3; a possible D gene is TRBD2 (7 bases). The CDR3 totals 14 residues. V was shortened by 6 bases and J by 0 bases, with 10 bases between the two germline ends. Germline CDR1 MDHEN, CDR2 SYDVKM. In DNA form, the CDR3 reads TGTGCCAGCAGAGGGGGGGGGAGCACAGATACGCAGTATTTT. Translated, it gives CASRGGGSTDTQYF. The entire variable domain, with the rest obtained from reference TRBV28 and TRBJ2-3, is as follows: DVKVTQSSRYLVKRTGEKVFLECVQDMDHENMFWYRQDPGLGLRLIYFSYDVKMKEKGDIPEGYSVSREKKERFSLILESASTNQTSMYLCASRGGGSTDTQYFGPGTRLTVL.

The chain links TRBV6-6 to TRBJ2-2, with 7 bases that match TRBD2. The CDR3 runs to 13 residues. The ends lost 6 bases at V and 5 bases at J; junction bases unmatched: 3. Germline loops: CDR1 MNHNY, CDR2 SVGAGI (reference sequence). The CDR3 spells CASRAGETGELFF. The CDR3 DNA reads TGTGCCAGCAGGGCGGGGGAAACCGGGGAGCTGTTTTTT.

This chain links TRBV4-1 with TRBJ2-1; 7 bases align to TRBD1. The trim removed 4 bases at V and 8 bases at J, leaving 17 bases unmatched. In germline, CDR1 is MGHRA, CDR2 YSYEKL. The CDR3 covers 17 residues. The CDR3 loop reads CASSPHRTGDLLYEQFF. In DNA, the CDR3 is TGCGCCAGCAGCCCTCACCGGACAGGTGACTTGTTGTATGAGCAGTTCTTC.

A few counts support this clone. The genes are TRBV6-2 or TRBV6-3 and TRBJ2-2, with TRBD2 matching 11 bases. V trimming: 1 base; J trimming: 3 bases; junction bases outside the gene matches: 7. The germline gives CDR1 MNHEY, CDR2 SVGEGT. The CDR3 extends over 18 amino acids. Written as DNA, the CDR3 is TGTGCCAGCAGTTACTTAGCGGGGGGGCCAATGTACACCGGGGAGCTGTTTTTT. It encodes CASSYLAGGPMYTGELFF.

The chain employs TRBV2 and TRBJ2-6; perhaps TRBD1 as D (5 bases). The CDR3 loop spans 15 amino acids. Germline assignment: CDR1 SNHLY and CDR2 FYNNEI. The germline V and J ends were trimmed by 5 bases and 0 bases, with 8 bases remaining between them. For the CDR3, the DNA is TGTGCCAGCAGTCGACAGTACTCTGGGGCCAACGTCCTGACTTTC. It translates to CASSRQYSGANVLTF.

The chain joins TRBV5-6 to TRBJ1-1, with TRBD1 matching 9 bases. CDR3 size: 15 residues. Germline CDR1 and CDR2: SGHDT and YYEEEE. V shed 3 bases and J 0 bases; nucleotides not matched to a gene: 3. This CDR3 is CASSSGTGLNTEAFF. CDR3 bases: TGTGCCAGCAGCTCCGGGACAGGGCTGAACACTGAAGCTTTCTTT.

There are a few counts of this clone. The chain combines TRBV2 with TRBJ1-6; the match to TRBD1 covers 8 bases. The germline gives CDR1 SNHLY, CDR2 FYNNEI. Trimming removed 7 bases from V and 10 bases from J; junction bases left unmatched: 12. The CDR3 is 15 residues long. The CDR3 bases are TGTGCCAGCACCCAAAGGGGGACAGGAACATCACCCCTCCACTTT. It yields the protein CASTQRGTGTSPLHF.

This chain links TRBV7-9 with TRBJ1-2, with 7 bases lining up with TRBD1. From germline, CDR1 is SEHNR and CDR2 FQNEAQ (reference sequence). The CDR3 covers 17 residues. The ends lost 5 bases at V and 7 bases at J; junction bases unmatched: 19. In DNA form, the CDR3 reads TGTGCCAGCAGCCCTACCACTGTCCCGGGACAGTTAGTTGGCTACACCTTC. Translating it yields CASSPTTVPGQLVGYTF. Complete variable domain (other parts from reference TRBV7-9 and TRBJ1-2): DTGVSQNPRHKITKRGQNVTFRCDPISEHNRLYWYRQTLGQGPEFLTYFQNEAQLEKSRLLSDRFSAERPKGSFSTLEIQRTEQGDSAMYLCASSPTTVPGQLVGYTFGSGTRLTVV.

This chain uses TRBV28 with TRBJ1-2, with a tentative D call TRBD1 (5 bases). Looked up from germline, CDR1 is MDHEN and CDR2 is SYDVKM. Trimming removed 2 bases at V and 8 bases at J, with 9 bases between. The CDR3 spans 12 residues. The chain's CDR3 is CASSLGAGGYTF. DNA for the CDR3: TGTGCCAGCAGTTTAGGGGCAGGGGGCTACACCTTC.